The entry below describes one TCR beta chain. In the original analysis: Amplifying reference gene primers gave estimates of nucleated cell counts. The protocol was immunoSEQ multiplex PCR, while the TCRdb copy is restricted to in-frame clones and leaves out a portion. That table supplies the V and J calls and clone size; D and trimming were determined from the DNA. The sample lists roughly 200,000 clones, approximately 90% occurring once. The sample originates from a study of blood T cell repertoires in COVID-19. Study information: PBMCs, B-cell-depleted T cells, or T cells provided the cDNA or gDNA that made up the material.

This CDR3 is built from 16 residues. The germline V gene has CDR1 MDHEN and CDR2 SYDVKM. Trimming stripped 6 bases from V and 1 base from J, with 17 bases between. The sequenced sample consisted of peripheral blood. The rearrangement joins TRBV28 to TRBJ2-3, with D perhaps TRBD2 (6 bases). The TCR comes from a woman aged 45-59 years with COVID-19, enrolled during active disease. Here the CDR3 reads CASSPQPGGGTDTQYF. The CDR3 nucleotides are TGTGCCAGCAGCCCCCAGCCCGGGGGAGGCACAGATACGCAGTATTTT.